Listed below are T cell receptor beta chains from one sample, sequenced in a study of T cell responses to AZD1222 COVID-19 vaccine. Produced via immunoSEQ multiplex PCR; TCRdb's table is partial and in-frame only. The sample lists 95,000 to 100,000 clones; 86% were seen once. The sequencing used peripheral blood, collected on day 0 of AZD1222 vaccination. These TCRs come from an adult in good health. Each CDR3 is given with its conserved first and last residue. The D gene is left open where the match is weak. Rows may omit the clone size; those that give it use once, few, many or a size class.

clone_size,v_call,j_call,d_call,cdr3_nt,cdr3_aa
.,TRBV28,TRBJ1-1,.,TGTGCCAGCAGCCTCCGGACAGCAACTAGGAACACTGAAGCTTTCTTT,CASSLRTATRNTEAFF
.,TRBV2,TRBJ1-3,TRBD1,TGTGCCAGCAGCAGGGACAGGGTGGACGGAAACACCATATATTTT,CASSRDRVDGNTIYF
.,TRBV5-1,TRBJ1-5,.,TGCGCCAGCAGCCTGAATAGCAATCAGCCCCAGCATTTT,CASSLNSNQPQHF
.,TRBV14,TRBJ2-3,.,TGTGCCAGCAGCTTCCGAGCCGGAGGAGCAGATACGCAGTATTTT,CASSFRAGGADTQYF
.,TRBV30,TRBJ1-5,.,TGTGCCTGGAGTAGTGGCCAGGGGATGTATCAGCCCCAGCATTTT,CAWSSGQGMYQPQHF
.,TRBV28,TRBJ2-7,.,TGTGCCAGCAGAGAACAGGGCTACGAGCAGTACTTC,CASREQGYEQYF
.,TRBV7-2,TRBJ1-6,.,TGTGCCAGCAGTAGGGACCCCTCCTATAATTCACCCCTCCACTTT,CASSRDPSYNSPLHF
.,TRBV21-1,TRBJ2-7,.,TGTGCCAGCACCCCGGGACAGGGATTATCCTACGAGCAGTACTTC,CASTPGQGLSYEQYF
.,TRBV4-2,TRBJ1-1,.,TGTGCCAGCAGCCAAGATTGGCGGGTAGGGCAGGGCAACACTGAAGCTTTCTTT,CASSQDWRVGQGNTEAFF
.,TRBV7-9,TRBJ1-2,.,TGTGCCAGCAGCTTATCCCCACCCAGGGGAATTAAGCAAGACTATGGCTACACCTTC,CASSLSPPRGIKQDYGYTF
.,TRBV28,TRBJ2-7,.,TGTGCCAGCAGTTTAACCTATCTAGCCGAGCAGTACTTC,CASSLTYLAEQYF
.,TRBV15,TRBJ2-3,TRBD2,TGTGCCACCAGCAGATCCCCTGCGGGGGGAGGGGATACGCAGTATTTT,CATSRSPAGGGDTQYF
.,TRBV11-2,TRBJ2-1,.,TGTGCCAGCAGCAAGGTAGGCAATGAGCAGTTCTTC,CASSKVGNEQFF
few,TRBV27,TRBJ1-5,TRBD1,TGTGCCAGCAGTTTGACAGGGAGAGAGGGCAATCAGCCCCAGCATTTT,CASSLTGREGNQPQHF
.,TRBV28,TRBJ1-5,.,TGTGCCAGCTTCCCCGGACGCAATCAGCCCCAGCATTTT,CASFPGRNQPQHF
once,TRBV5-5,TRBJ1-1,.,TGTGCCAGCAGCTTGTACCTGACAGGACCTCCCGAAGCTTTCTTT,CASSLYLTGPPEAFF
.,TRBV30,TRBJ1-5,.,TGTGCCTGGAGCCCGGGGAGCCTTCGGAGCAATCAGCCCCAGCATTTT,CAWSPGSLRSNQPQHF
.,TRBV7-9,TRBJ2-7,.,TGTGCCTCAGCTGACGGGCCCTACGAGCAGTACTTC,CASADGPYEQYF
.,TRBV7-2,TRBJ1-1,.,TGTGCCAGCAGCCCCGGGTTGGGGAACACTGAAGCTTTCTTT,CASSPGLGNTEAFF
few,TRBV19,TRBJ2-5,.,TGTGCCAGTAGTCCCTCGGCAGTCCAAGAGACCCAGTACTTC,CASSPSAVQETQYF
.,TRBV15,TRBJ2-1,.,TGTGCCACCGGGACGGACCGAGGGTATAATGAGCAGTTCTTC,CATGTDRGYNEQFF
.,TRBV5-1,TRBJ2-5,.,TGCGCCAGCAGCTCCATGACTAGTAGTACGGAGACCCAGTACTTC,CASSSMTSSTETQYF
.,TRBV6-5,TRBJ2-2,TRBD1,TGTGCCAGCAAACCGGGACAGGCGAACACCGGGGAGCTGTTTTTT,CASKPGQANTGELFF
.,TRBV5-8,TRBJ1-2,.,TGTGCCAGCAGTTTCACTCGTATGTACTATGGCTACACCTTC,CASSFTRMYYGYTF
.,TRBV6-5,TRBJ1-1,TRBD1,TGTGCCAGCTCACGACAGGGATATGAAGCTTTCTTT,CASSRQGYEAFF
.,TRBV28,TRBJ1-1,TRBD1,TGTGCCAGCACAAACCGGGGACAGCCGAACACTGAAGCTTTCTTT,CASTNRGQPNTEAFF
once,TRBV4-3,TRBJ1-3,TRBD1,TGCGCCAGCAGCCAAGCCGGGACAGGGGGAAACACCATATATTTT,CASSQAGTGGNTIYF
.,TRBV6-4,TRBJ1-6,TRBD1,TGTGCCAGCAGGGACAGGGTCGACAATTCACCCCTCCACTTT,CASRDRVDNSPLHF
.,TRBV19,TRBJ1-2,.,TGTGCCAGTAGTAGGTCGACTAACTATGGCTACACCTTC,CASSRSTNYGYTF
.,TRBV7-8,TRBJ1-2,.,TGTGCCAGCAGCTCGGGGGGGAACTATGGCTACACCTTC,CASSSGGNYGYTF
.,TRBV28,TRBJ1-6,.,TGTGCCAGCAGTACCCCCCCGGCACCCCTCCACTTT,CASSTPPAPLHF
.,TRBV30,TRBJ2-3,.,TGTGCCTGGAGCCGCTCGGGGTTGTTGGATACGCAGTATTTT,CAWSRSGLLDTQYF
.,TRBV7-2,TRBJ2-2,TRBD2,TGTGCCAGCAGCTCGTCTCAACTAGCGGGAATCACCGGGGAGCTGTTTTTT,CASSSSQLAGITGELFF
few,TRBV4-2,TRBJ2-3,.,TGTGCCAGCAGCCAAGGTGCTAGTGCGGATACGCAGTATTTT,CASSQGASADTQYF
once,TRBV9,TRBJ1-4,.,TGTGCCAGCAGCGTAGAGGGAAGAAATGAAAAACTGTTTTTT,CASSVEGRNEKLFF
.,TRBV24-1,TRBJ1-1,TRBD1,TGTGCCACCAGTGATTTCCTTACAGGGGGCGTGAGCACTGAAGCTTTCTTT,CATSDFLTGGVSTEAFF
.,TRBV7-2,TRBJ2-3,.,TGTGCCAGCAGCTTAGGGGTCCTCACAGATACGCAGTATTTT,CASSLGVLTDTQYF
.,TRBV3-1/TRBV3-2,TRBJ2-7,.,TGTGCCAGCACCCATCAGGGGTATCCCTACGAGCAGTACTTC,CASTHQGYPYEQYF
.,TRBV30,TRBJ1-1,.,TGTGCCATTACCCCTCGCGAAAAGAACACTGAAGCTTTCTTT,CAITPREKNTEAFF
.,TRBV10-3,TRBJ1-5,.,TGTGCCATCAGTGACTTCTCGAGGGAGCCCCAGCATTTT,CAISDFSREPQHF
.,TRBV2,TRBJ1-2,.,TGTGCCAGCAGTCCCCCTGTGGGGAAGGAGTATGGCTACACCTTC,CASSPPVGKEYGYTF
.,TRBV28,TRBJ1-6,.,TGTGCCAGCAGGGCAAGGTATAATAATTCACCCCTCCACTTT,CASRARYNNSPLHF
.,TRBV28,TRBJ1-4,.,TGTGCCAGCACCTCCCTGGAAGGGGTAAATGAAAAACTGTTTTTT,CASTSLEGVNEKLFF
.,TRBV28,TRBJ2-7,.,TGTGCCAGCAGTCCCTTCGGGCAGGGACTGGACTACGAGCAGTACTTC,CASSPFGQGLDYEQYF
.,TRBV7-9,TRBJ2-7,TRBD2,TGTGCCAGCAGCTTACCGCCGACTAGCGCTTCCTACGAGCAGTACTTC,CASSLPPTSASYEQYF
.,TRBV28,TRBJ1-2,TRBD1,TGTGCCAGCACCCCTAATGCGGGACAGGGATTATACGGCTACACCTTC,CASTPNAGQGLYGYTF
.,TRBV28,TRBJ1-2,.,TGTGCCAGCAGCCCCCACGGCGGGGCTAACTATGGCTACACCTTC,CASSPHGGANYGYTF
.,TRBV28,TRBJ1-2,TRBD1,TGTGCCAGCGGTTGGGGACAGGGTAACTATGGCTACACCTTC,CASGWGQGNYGYTF
few,TRBV10-3,TRBJ2-7,TRBD1,TGTGCCATCAGGGGACAGGGCTACGAGCAGTACTTC,CAIRGQGYEQYF
once,TRBV5-6,TRBJ2-7,TRBD2,TGTGCCAGCAGCTCGGGGACTAGCGGGAGGTGGTACGAGCAGTACTTC,CASSSGTSGRWYEQYF
.,TRBV30,TRBJ2-7,TRBD1,TGTGCCTGGAGTCCGGACAGGAATCCCACCTACGAGCAGTACTTC,CAWSPDRNPTYEQYF
few,TRBV5-4,TRBJ1-2,TRBD1,TGTGCCAGCAGCTTGTATGGGACAGGGCCCTATGGCTACACCTTC,CASSLYGTGPYGYTF
.,TRBV29-1,TRBJ2-7,TRBD1,TGCAGCGTTGAAGGGACAGGGGGTTACGAGCAGTACTTC,CSVEGTGGYEQYF
.,TRBV11-2,TRBJ1-5,TRBD1,TGTGCCAGCAGCTTACGGGACAGCCCCCTGGAGCCCCAGCATTTT,CASSLRDSPLEPQHF
.,TRBV19,TRBJ1-5,.,TGTGCCAGTAGTCAGGGACGGTTTAGCAATCAGCCCCAGCATTTT,CASSQGRFSNQPQHF
.,TRBV18,TRBJ2-1,.,TGTGCCAGCTCACCAGATACAGGGCCCTCCTACAATGAGCAGTTCTTC,CASSPDTGPSYNEQFF
.,TRBV5-1,TRBJ2-5,TRBD1,TGCGCCAGCAGCCTCCACGGAGGCGGGACAGGTCAAGAGACCCAGTACTTC,CASSLHGGGTGQETQYF
.,TRBV28,TRBJ2-7,.,TGTGCCAGCAGTTCCGCCGGGGCCTACGAGCAGTACTTC,CASSSAGAYEQYF
.,TRBV4-2,TRBJ1-5,.,TGTGCCAGCAGCCAAGAGGATTCCCGGACACCTAGCAATCAGCCCCAGCATTTT,CASSQEDSRTPSNQPQHF